The 26 T cell receptor beta chains presented below share a single source sample, sequenced in a study of vaccination effects on CD4 cells after COVID-19. After less than twelve days in culture, the CD4+ T cells were isolated. Each participant was administered two doses of either the BNT162b2 or the mRNA-1273 vaccine. No antigen has been assigned to these receptors. This table comes from immunoSEQ multiplex PCR, and its TCRdb copy is limited to in-frame clones, with some not included. Here the sample spans about 73,000 clones, over 65% being singletons. The input for sequencing was CD4+ T cells from PBMCs cultured without peptide, taken after COVID-19 vaccination. All receptors derive from a human donor who received a COVID-19 vaccine.

This clone was recorded once. The chain carries TRBV9 and TRBJ1-6; D is perhaps TRBD1 (5 bases). The germline gives CDR1 SGDLS, CDR2 YYNGEE. The CDR3 has 16 residues. Between the trimmed V and J ends, which lost 0 bases and 6 bases, there was a span of 13 bases. CDR3 protein: CASSVGSDSLNSPLHF. The DNA of the CDR3 is TGTGCCAGCAGCGTAGGGTCCGACAGCCTTAATTCACCCCTCCACTTT.

V usage is TRBV5-1 and J usage is TRBJ2-7; D is undetermined. This CDR3 is 12 amino acids long. Germline loops: CDR1 SGHRS, CDR2 YFSETQ. Trimming removed 5 bases at V and 6 bases at J, with 12 bases between. The CDR3: CASRGSTGEQYV. The CDR3 DNA sequence: TGCGCCAGCAGGGGCAGCACGGGCGAGCAGTACGTC.

The chain couples TRBV19 to TRBJ2-2, with TRBD1 identical over 10 bases. Germline lookup yields CDR1 LNHDA and CDR2 SQIVND (reference sequence). The CDR3 covers 14 residues. The trim removed 4 bases at V and 5 bases at J, leaving 1 base unmatched. CDR3 loop: CASSKGQGTGELFF. The CDR3 coding sequence is TGTGCCAGTAGTAAGGGACAGGGGACCGGGGAGCTGTTTTTT.

This chain links TRBV9 with TRBJ1-1; TRBD1 matches 7 bases. Trimming took 1 base from V and 4 from J; bases not matched to a gene: 10. The CDR3 totals 16 residues. The germline CDR1 and CDR2 sequences are SGDLS and YYNGEE. The CDR3 sequence is CASSVLDRLIGTEAFF. The DNA for the CDR3 is TGTGCCAGCAGCGTACTGGACAGGCTCATCGGCACTGAAGCTTTCTTT.

This chain connects TRBV29-1 to TRBJ2-7, with D perhaps matching TRBD2 (5 bases). Germline assignment: CDR1 SQVTM and CDR2 ANQGSEA. The V end lost 6 bases, the J end lost 4 bases, and 19 bases lay between the germline ends. The CDR3 loop spans 14 amino acids. In nucleotides, the CDR3 is TGCAGCGTCCGCTTCCGGTTGGGAGCATACGAGCAGTACGTC. This sequence encodes CSVRFRLGAYEQYV.

The gene calls are TRBV5-4 and TRBJ2-7; a weak D match, TRBD1 (6 bases). The V gene's germline CDR1 is SGHNT and CDR2 YYREEE (reference sequence). This CDR3 has 14 residues. V lost 2 bases, J lost 3 bases, and 12 bases lay in between. CDR3 DNA sequence: TGTGCCAGCAGCTTTTTGACAGGAAGCTACGAGCAGTACGTC. Translating gives CASSFLTGSYEQYV.

The chain is built from TRBV6-5 and TRBJ1-2; perhaps TRBD1 as D (5 bases). Trimming removed 1 base from V and 7 bases from J, with 7 bases in between. This CDR3 contains 12 residues. From germline, CDR1 is MNHEY and CDR2 SVGAGI. The CDR3 DNA follows: TGTGCCAGCAGTTACTGGGGCCTTGGCTACACCTTC. This codes for CASSYWGLGYTF.

This clone showed up just once. Other DNA sequences in this sample translate to the same CDR3. The chain couples TRBV18 to TRBJ1-4; D is ambiguous. The V gene lost 3 bases and the J gene lost 3 bases, with 5 bases spanning the gap. The CDR3 extends over 13 amino acids. Germline V gene data show CDR1 as KGHSH and CDR2 as LQKENI. The CDR3 coding sequence is TGTGCCAGCTCACCTGGGGCTAATGAAAAACTGTTTTTT. As protein: CASSPGANEKLFF.

A note on this clone: A junction end diverges from the germline sequence, so it may reflect a read error. This chain connects TRBV9 to TRBJ1-5, with D perhaps TRBD1 (6 bases). The CDR3 is made up of 16 amino acids. Germline values: CDR1 SGDLS, CDR2 YYNGEE. The CDR3 region is CASSGKGQGKFGQHAF. The CDR3 region has the DNA TGTGCCAGCAGCGGAAAGGGGCAGGGGAAGTTCGGACAGCATGCTTTT. Drawing the rest from reference TRBV9 and TRBJ1-5, the complete variable domain is DSGVTQTPKHLITATGQRVTLRCSPRSGDLSVYWYQQSLDQGLQFLIQYYNGEERAKGNILERFSAQQFPDLHSELNLSSLELGDSALYFCASSGKGQGKFGQHAFGDGTRLSIL.

V is TRBV5-1 and J is TRBJ1-5, with 9 bases fitting TRBD1. Unmatched junction bases numbered 1, after V lost 0 bases and J lost 6 bases. This CDR3 region has 14 residues. The germline V gene encodes CDR1 SGHRS and CDR2 YFSETQ. The DNA for the CDR3 is TGCGCCAGCAGCTTGGGGACAGGGGTTCAGCCCCAGCATTTT. Residues: CASSLGTGVQPQHF.

The V and J genes are TRBV11-2 and TRBJ1-4, with 8 bases that match TRBD1. The junction had 19 bases not matched to a gene; V was cut back by 5 bases and J by 11 bases. The CDR3 contains 17 residues. CDR1 and CDR2 from the germline V gene are SGHAT and FQNNGV. CDR3 residues: CASSLLVSGQGGRKLFF. The DNA for the CDR3 is TGTGCCAGCAGCCTTCTCGTCTCCGGACAGGGCGGGCGTAAACTGTTTTTT.

This chain connects TRBV7-9 to TRBJ2-3; TRBD2 matches 11 bases. CDR3 length equals 14 residues. V gave up 7 bases and J gave up 4 bases; unmatched junction bases: 4. Germline V lookup: CDR1 SEHNR, CDR2 FQNEAQ (reference sequence). The CDR3 DNA follows: TGTGCCAGCACCCTAGCGGGGGGTTCAGATACGCAGTATTTT. Protein: CASTLAGGSDTQYF.

This chain joins TRBV5-4 and TRBJ2-5; no clear D. V shed 0 bases and J shed 3 bases, with 12 bases lying between them. The CDR3 contains 15 residues. Per the germline V gene, CDR1 is SGHNT and CDR2 is YYREEE (reference sequence). CDR3 DNA sequence: TGTGCCAGCAGCTTGGCCGGGCGGAAGGAAGAGACCCAGTACTTC. Translating gives CASSLAGRKEETQYF.

V and J are TRBV2 and TRBJ1-2; D remains ambiguous. V was trimmed by 7 bases and J by 3 bases, leaving 12 bases between them. The CDR3 consists of 13 residues. Germline V gene lookup returns CDR1 SNHLY and CDR2 FYNNEI. Here the CDR3 reads CASKESQHYGYTF. CDR3 DNA: TGTGCCAGCAAAGAGTCACAACACTATGGCTACACCTTC.

This clone has just one count. The chain joins TRBV7-2 to TRBJ2-2; 8 bases are a match to TRBD1. Germline CDR1 and CDR2: SGHTA and FQGNSA. The junction had 3 bases not matched to a gene; V was cut back by 2 bases and J by 4 bases. This CDR3 comprises 15 residues. This CDR3 is CASSLQGARTGELFF. The CDR3 DNA sequence: TGTGCCAGCAGCTTACAGGGGGCTCGCACCGGGGAGCTGTTTTTT.

This clone has only a few counts. The chain employs TRBV2 and TRBJ2-5, with a tentative D call TRBD2 (5 bases). Germline values: CDR1 SNHLY, CDR2 FYNNEI. The ends were cut back, 6 bases at V and 5 bases at J, with 13 bases in the middle. CDR3 length equals 13 residues. The DNA of the CDR3 is TGTGCCAGCAGGGCGACTACGGCGGAGACCCAGTACTTC. Its translation is CASRATTAETQYF.

The genes are TRBV2 and TRBJ1-2; no clear D gene. The CDR3 is 13 residues long. Germline CDR1 reads SNHLY; CDR2 reads FYNNEI. V lost 3 bases, J lost 8 bases, and 13 bases lay in between. The chain's CDR3 is CASSESSGFGYTF. CDR3 sequence (DNA): TGTGCCAGCAGTGAGTCGTCGGGGTTCGGCTACACCTTC.

J is TRBJ2-6 and V is TRBV9; D is ambiguous. The V gene lost 1 base and the J gene lost 1 base, with 6 bases spanning the gap. This CDR3 is built from 15 residues. Germline V gene lookup returns CDR1 SGDLS and CDR2 YYNGEE. CDR3 sequence: CASSVISSGANVLTF. CDR3 in DNA: TGTGCCAGCAGCGTAATCTCATCTGGGGCCAACGTCCTGACTTTC.

CDR3 sequence: CASIGVGGRTEAFF. The CDR3 DNA is TGTGCCAGCATCGGGGTAGGGGGGCGGACTGAAGCTTTCTTT. This chain links TRBV2 with TRBJ1-1; weak D call: TRBD1 (6 bases). The CDR3 has 14 residues. V lost 7 bases and J 5 bases, leaving 17 bases between the germline ends. Germline V gene lookup returns CDR1 SNHLY and CDR2 FYNNEI.

This chain joins TRBV2 and TRBJ2-2, with D possibly TRBD1 on 6 matching bases. V was trimmed by 5 bases and J by 2 bases, leaving 21 bases between them. Germline V gene data show CDR1 as SNHLY and CDR2 as FYNNEI. The CDR3 length is 18 residues. The CDR3 spells CASSWGQGYNRNTGELFF. Here the CDR3 DNA reads TGTGCCAGCAGTTGGGGGCAGGGTTACAATAGAAACACCGGGGAGCTGTTTTTT.

DNA for the CDR3: TGTGCCAGCAGTTCCCTCGGGAAAGGCGGCAATCAGCCCCAGCATTTT. It translates to CASSSLGKGGNQPQHF. This chain uses TRBV6-5 with TRBJ1-5; D is unclear. The CDR3 consists of 16 residues. Germline assignment: CDR1 MNHEY and CDR2 SVGAGI. V shed 4 bases and J shed 2 bases, with 15 bases lying between them.

The chain employs TRBV24-1 and TRBJ1-2; 10 bases map to TRBD1. V lost 2 bases, J lost 6 bases, and 8 bases stayed unmatched. Germline lookup yields CDR1 KGHDR and CDR2 SFDVKD. CDR3 size: 16 residues. CDR3: CATSDSRQGALNGYTF. In DNA form, the CDR3 reads TGTGCCACCAGTGATTCCCGACAGGGGGCATTGAATGGCTACACCTTC.

This chain joins TRBV12-3 or TRBV12-4 and TRBJ2-2; TRBD1 matches at 7 bases. The CDR3 is made up of 11 amino acids. J lost 8 bases, V lost 10 bases, and 4 bases had no gene match. The CDR3 coding sequence is TGTGCCACATACAGGGGAGGGGAGCTGTTTTTT. This gives the protein CATYRGGELFF.

The V gene is TRBV7-6, the J gene TRBJ2-7, with TRBD1 identical over 7 bases. The CDR3 runs to 15 residues. The germline V gene encodes CDR1 SGHVS and CDR2 FNYEAQ. Trimming at V came to 0 bases and at J to 2 bases, leaving 4 bases not matched to a gene. CDR3 nucleotide sequence: TGTGCCAGCAGCTTAGCACCGGGACAGACCTACGAGCAGTACGTC. Its protein product is CASSLAPGQTYEQYV.

V is TRBV1 and J is TRBJ1-5. TRBV1 is given as a pseudogene. The CDR3 consists of 16 residues. CDR3 loop: CTSSQGLRQSNQPQHF. The CDR3 DNA follows: TGCACCAGCAGCCAAGGATTGCGCCAGTCTAATCAGCCCCAGCATTTT.

The chain is built from TRBV6-6 and TRBJ1-2; D ambiguous. The CDR3 runs to 12 residues. The V and J ends lost 0 bases and 10 bases respectively, with 9 bases between them. Germline CDR1 MNHNY, CDR2 SVGAGI (reference sequence). For the CDR3, the DNA is TGTGCCAGCAGTTACTCCCCCTTGATCTACACCTTC. This gives the protein CASSYSPLIYTF.